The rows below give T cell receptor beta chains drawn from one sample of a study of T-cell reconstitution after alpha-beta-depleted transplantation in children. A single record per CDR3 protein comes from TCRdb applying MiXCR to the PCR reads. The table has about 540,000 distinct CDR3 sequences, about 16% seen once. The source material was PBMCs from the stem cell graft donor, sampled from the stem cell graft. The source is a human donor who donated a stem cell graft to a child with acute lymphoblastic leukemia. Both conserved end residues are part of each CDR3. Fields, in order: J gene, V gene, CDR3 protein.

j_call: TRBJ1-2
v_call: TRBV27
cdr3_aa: CASSLLPGFGANYGYTF

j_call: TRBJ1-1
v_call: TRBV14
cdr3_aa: CASSQDRGFAEAFF

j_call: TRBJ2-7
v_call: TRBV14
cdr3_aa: CASSQEGGSFDEQYF

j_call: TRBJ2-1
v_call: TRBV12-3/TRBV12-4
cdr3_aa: CASSSETSSYNEQFF

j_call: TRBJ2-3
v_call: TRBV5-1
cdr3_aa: CASSSLGTSGRMADTQYF

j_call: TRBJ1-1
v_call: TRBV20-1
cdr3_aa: CSAIPTGKPEAFF

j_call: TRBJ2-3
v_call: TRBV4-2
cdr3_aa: CASSQGTPTDTQYF

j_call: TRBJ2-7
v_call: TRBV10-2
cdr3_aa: CASSWDEGGYEQYF

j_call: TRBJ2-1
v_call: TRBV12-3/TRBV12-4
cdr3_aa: CASSTSEQARREQFF

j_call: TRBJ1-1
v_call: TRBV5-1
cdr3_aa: CASSLAGRETEAFF

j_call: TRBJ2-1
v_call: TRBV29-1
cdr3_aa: CSVEGLAGGPMYNEQFF

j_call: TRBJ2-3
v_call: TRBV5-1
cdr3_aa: CASSSGAPGQSTDTQYF

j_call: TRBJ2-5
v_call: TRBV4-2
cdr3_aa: CASSHTGLAGGETQYF

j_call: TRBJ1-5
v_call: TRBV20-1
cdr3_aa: CSARNSGIGQPQHF

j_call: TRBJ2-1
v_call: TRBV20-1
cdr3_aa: CSAAMGLAGIDEQFF

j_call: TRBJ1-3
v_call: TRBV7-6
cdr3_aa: CASSLRGLGNTIYF

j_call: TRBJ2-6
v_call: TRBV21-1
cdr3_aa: CASRRYRDPSTYSGANVLTF

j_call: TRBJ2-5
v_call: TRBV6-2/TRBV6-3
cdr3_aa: CASSPTYQETQYF

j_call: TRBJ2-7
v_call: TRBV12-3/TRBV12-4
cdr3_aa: CASSLTGPTTYEQYF

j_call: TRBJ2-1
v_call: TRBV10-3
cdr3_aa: CASAAIPYNEQFF

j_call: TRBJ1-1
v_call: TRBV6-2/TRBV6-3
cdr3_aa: CASSYSWGGTEAFF

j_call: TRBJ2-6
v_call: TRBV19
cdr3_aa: CASSMTGASGANVLTF

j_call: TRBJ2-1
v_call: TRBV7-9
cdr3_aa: CASSSSGSGINEQFF

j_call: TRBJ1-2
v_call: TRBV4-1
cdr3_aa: CASSQPTSTAESYYGYTF

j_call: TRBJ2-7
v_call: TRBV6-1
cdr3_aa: CASTNGLSDNYEQYF

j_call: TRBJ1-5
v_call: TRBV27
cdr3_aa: CASSLDVLGRQPQHF

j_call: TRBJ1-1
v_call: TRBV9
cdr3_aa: CASSAQGGTTEAFF

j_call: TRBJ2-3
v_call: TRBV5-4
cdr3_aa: CASSLTLDVTDTQYF

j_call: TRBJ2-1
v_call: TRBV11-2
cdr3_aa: CASSLGLAGVLGNEQFF

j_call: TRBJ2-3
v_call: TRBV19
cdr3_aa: CASSRKSGFTDTQYF

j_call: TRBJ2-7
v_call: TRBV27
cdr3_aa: CASSFTQGYEQYF

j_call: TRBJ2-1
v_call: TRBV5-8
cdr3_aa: CASSLAGRDNNEQFF

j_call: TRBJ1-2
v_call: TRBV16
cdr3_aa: CASSQSERPGSSGYTF

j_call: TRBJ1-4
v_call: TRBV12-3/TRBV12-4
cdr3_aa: CASSLGRGNEKLFF

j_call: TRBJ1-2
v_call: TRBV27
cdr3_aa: CASSPIELGANYGYTF

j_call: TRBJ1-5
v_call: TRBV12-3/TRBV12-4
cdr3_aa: CASSLMGTGDNQPQHF

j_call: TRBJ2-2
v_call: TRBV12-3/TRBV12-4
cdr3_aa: CASSLGTSGKIRLFF

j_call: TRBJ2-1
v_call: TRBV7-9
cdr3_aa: CASSLTAFYNEQFF

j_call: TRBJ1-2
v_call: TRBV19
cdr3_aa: CASSYGHTNGYTF